This TCR beta chain was sequenced during a study of shared clonotypes between healthy human individuals. Original processing methods: Junction-only sequences without quality scores were provided by ImmunoSEQ, so filtering was different. Sequencing was performed with immunoSEQ multiplex PCR; in TCRdb, only in-frame clones are kept and a portion is missing. The V and J calls and clone size come from that table; D and trimming were worked out from the DNA. The data contain some 2,500,000 clones, about 90% of them singletons. Worth noting for this clone: Its antigen is unidentified.

The CD4+ fraction was divided into a CD45RA+ naive subset and a CD45RA-negative memory subset. Study-wide points: Apart from blood, nothing was sampled; tissue repertoires likely differ. Estimated clonotype richness was generally higher in naive than memory subsets.

The origin of this receptor is a young man in good health. Some clones in this sample may be carry-over from other donors' samples. The sample consisted of naive CD4+ T cells from PBMCs. Subset indicated: CD45RA+ positively selected.

DNA of the CDR3: TGTGCCAGCATCCGGGACATGCTTAGCAATCAGCCCCAGCATTTT. Protein product: CASIRDMLSNQPQHF. This sequence joins TRBV2 and TRBJ1-5; D possibly corresponds to TRBD1 (6 bases). Germline loops: CDR1 SNHLY, CDR2 FYNNEI. V shed 7 bases and J shed 0 bases, with 13 bases lying between them. The CDR3 covers 15 residues.